The 20 T cell receptor beta chains listed next were all sequenced from one sample in a study of OX40 agonist ivuxolimab in advanced cancers. Sequencing used immunoSEQ multiplex PCR; TCRdb keeps in-frame clones, though not all of them. The data show 80,000 to 85,000 clones, about 82% seen once. The sequencing used CD4+ or CD8+ T cells sorted from blood, collected in a trial of the OX40 agonist ivuxolimab. These receptors were obtained from an adult with an advanced solid tumor such as melanoma, head and neck, liver or kidney cancer.

The count of this clone is one. This chain joins TRBV2 and TRBJ1-2; a possible D gene is TRBD1 (5 bases). There are 15 residues in the CDR3. The germline CDR1 and CDR2 sequences are SNHLY and FYNNEI. The V end lost 2 bases, the J end lost 4 bases, and 14 bases lay between the germline ends. In DNA, the CDR3 is TGTGCCAGCAGTGAAACGGAGGGGTTGGGCTATGGCTACACCTTC. Protein sequence: CASSETEGLGYGYTF.

The CDR3 loop is CASSLVETTGELFF. DNA of the CDR3: TGTGCCAGCAGCTTAGTGGAGACCACCGGGGAGCTGTTTTTT. The rearrangement joins TRBV7-8 to TRBJ2-2; D remains unclear. Germline assignment: CDR1 SGHVS and CDR2 FQNEAQ. V lost 1 base, J lost 4 bases, and 7 bases lay in between. The CDR3 runs 14 residues.

The gene calls are TRBV19 and TRBJ1-4; 10 nucleotides align to TRBD1. Germline CDR1 is LNHDA and CDR2 is SQIVND (reference sequence). The CDR3 is 14 amino acids. J was trimmed by 7 bases and V by 6 bases; bases with no gene match: 5. CDR3 protein: CASRDRGIGEKLFF. The CDR3 nucleotides are TGTGCCAGTAGGGACAGGGGGATAGGTGAAAAACTGTTTTTT.

The CDR3 bases are TGTGCCAGCTCACCACTTTCGACAGCCTCTGAAGCTTTCTTT. Translating gives CASSPLSTASEAFF. J is TRBJ1-1 and V is TRBV18, with a weak D call TRBD1 (5 bases). The germline gives CDR1 KGHSH, CDR2 LQKENI. With 1 base removed from V and 6 bases from J, the gap between germline ends came to 12 bases. The CDR3 consists of 14 residues.

The chain uses TRBV7-6 and TRBJ2-1; maybe TRBD1 (6 bases). The germline V and J ends were trimmed by 1 base and 10 bases, with 17 bases remaining between them. Germline CDR1 SGHVS, CDR2 FNYEAQ. This CDR3 comprises 15 residues. The DNA for the CDR3 is TGTGCCAGCAGCTTAGGTAGCACAAAAACAGGGGAGCAGTTCTTC. Translating gives CASSLGSTKTGEQFF.

To note about this clone: A read error may produce the germline difference seen at one junction end. V usage is TRBV7-7 and J usage is TRBJ2-1, with 11 bases fitting TRBD2. CDR3 length: 15 amino acids. CDR1 and CDR2 (germline): SSHAT, FNYEAQ (reference sequence). DNA of the CDR3: TGTGCTAGCAGCTTAGTACTAGCGGGAGCGAGCGAGCAGTTCTTC. Protein: CASSLVLAGASEQFF.

The chain is built from TRBV13 and TRBJ2-1, with TRBD2 identical over 15 bases. CDR1 and CDR2 from the germline V gene are PRHDT and FYEKMQ (reference sequence). With V trimmed by 6 bases and J by 7 bases, 4 bases remained unmatched. The CDR3 covers 15 residues. CDR3 sequence: CASRWTSGGANEQFF. CDR3 DNA: TGTGCCAGCAGATGGACTAGCGGGGGGGCTAATGAGCAGTTCTTC.

The J gene is TRBJ1-5, the V gene TRBV19; possibly TRBD1 for D (6 bases). V was cut by 10 bases and J by 2 bases, with 18 bases left in between. CDR3 length: 15 residues. Germline CDR1 and CDR2: LNHDA and SQIVND (reference sequence). The CDR3 DNA follows: TGTGCCACCGATCGTTGGGGGGCCGGCAATCAGCCCCAGCATTTT. It encodes CATDRWGAGNQPQHF.

The genes are TRBV5-4 and TRBJ2-5; no reliable D call. V lost 1 base, J lost 4 bases, and 8 bases lay in between. The CDR3 totals 13 residues. Germline CDR1 SGHNT, CDR2 YYREEE (reference sequence). In DNA, the CDR3 is TGTGCCAGCAGCTTGAGGGAAAGAGAGACCCAGTACTTC. It yields the protein CASSLRERETQYF.

The chain has TRBV18 and TRBJ2-7, with D tentatively TRBD1 or TRBD2 (7 bases each). V was pared by 3 bases and J by 6 bases, with 18 bases between. Germline loops: CDR1 KGHSH, CDR2 LQKENI. The CDR3 is 15 amino acids. Written as DNA, the CDR3 is TGTGCCAGCTCACCCGGGGGGACAGTGGGCTCCGAGCAGTACTTC. Translation gives CASSPGGTVGSEQYF.

This clone is a singleton in its sample. The V and J genes are TRBV7-9 and TRBJ1-1; D not resolved. The CDR3 has 15 amino acids. Germline CDR1 is SEHNR and CDR2 is FQNEAQ (reference sequence). Trimming shortened V by 10 bases and J by 0 bases, and 18 bases separated the two germline ends. CDR3 residues: CATITTAGLNTEAFF. The CDR3 nucleotides read TGTGCCACCATAACCACCGCAGGCTTGAACACTGAAGCTTTCTTT.

The chain links TRBV5-1 to TRBJ2-1; maybe TRBD1 (5 bases). This CDR3 is built from 15 residues. Trimming pared 9 bases from V and 12 bases from J, leaving 28 bases between. Germline assignment: CDR1 SGHRS and CDR2 YFSETQ. The CDR3 coding sequence is TGCGCCACCGCCCTACCAGGGCTGGGTCAAATGCCGCAGTTCTTC. Translated: CATALPGLGQMPQFF.

This clone has only one observation. The genes are TRBV30 and TRBJ1-5; D unclear. This CDR3 spans 13 amino acids. V was trimmed by 4 bases and J by 0 bases, leaving 7 bases between them. From germline, CDR1 is GTSNPN and CDR2 SVGIG (reference sequence). The chain's CDR3 is CAWTADSNQPQHF. The CDR3 region has the DNA TGTGCCTGGACGGCCGATAGCAATCAGCCCCAGCATTTT.

V and J are TRBV19 and TRBJ1-5, with 7 bases that match TRBD1. V lost 6 bases and J lost 1; bases outside the gene matches: 6. The CDR3 contains 15 residues. CDR1 LNHDA and CDR2 SQIVND come from the germline V gene (reference sequence). The CDR3 region is CASRGTERSNQPQHF. The CDR3 DNA reads as TGTGCCAGTAGAGGGACAGAGCGAAGCAATCAGCCCCAGCATTTT.

The chain couples TRBV6-5 to TRBJ2-5; D possibly corresponds to TRBD1 (6 bases). CDR1 MNHEY and CDR2 SVGAGI come from the germline V gene. Trimming removed 2 bases at V and 10 bases at J, with 14 bases between. The CDR3 extends over 13 amino acids. The CDR3 coding sequence is TGTGCCAGCAGTTACCGACAGGCATCTCTCCAGTACTTC. Translating it yields CASSYRQASLQYF.

The chain carries TRBV27 and TRBJ2-7; D may correspond to TRBD1 or TRBD2 (6 bases each). This CDR3 region has 15 residues. Germline CDR1 reads MNHEY; CDR2 reads SMNVEV (reference sequence). Trimming took 5 bases from V and 0 from J, leaving 14 bases between them. The CDR3 protein is CASSRGGPLSYEQYF. As DNA, the CDR3 is TGTGCCAGCAGTCGAGGGGGGCCGCTCTCCTACGAGCAGTACTTC.

The chain has TRBV13 and TRBJ2-3; unclear D gene. Germline V CDR1 and CDR2: PRHDT, FYEKMQ (reference sequence). The CDR3 loop spans 12 amino acids. Trimming pared 5 bases from V and 4 bases from J, leaving 7 bases between. The CDR3 here is CASSLLADTQYF. In DNA form, the CDR3 reads TGTGCCAGCAGCCTCCTGGCAGATACGCAGTATTTT. Full variable domain (remainder filled in from reference TRBV13 and TRBJ2-3): AAGVIQSPRHLIKEKRETATLKCYPIPRHDTVYWYQQGPGQDPQFLISFYEKMQSDKGSIPDRFSAQQFSDYHSELNMSSLELGDSALYFCASSLLADTQYFGPGTRLTVL.

The V and J genes are TRBV18 and TRBJ1-2; 12 nucleotides align to TRBD1. Losses at the gene ends were 2 bases for V and 7 bases for J; bases not matched to a gene: 8. Germline values: CDR1 KGHSH, CDR2 LQKENI. This CDR3 has 16 residues. CDR3 DNA sequence: TGTGCCAGCTCACCAGACGGGACAGGGGGCGCGTCTGGCTACACCTTC. Translated, it gives CASSPDGTGGASGYTF.

The chain recombines TRBV19 with TRBJ1-1; TRBD1 might be the D (6 bases). Germline V gene data show CDR1 as LNHDA and CDR2 as SQIVND (reference sequence). Trimming removed 3 bases at V and 1 base at J, with 9 bases between. This CDR3 is built from 14 residues. CDR3: CASSMMGQNTEAFF. CDR3 nucleotides: TGTGCCAGTAGTATGATGGGACAGAACACTGAAGCTTTCTTT.

The chain carries TRBV27 and TRBJ1-4; 7 bases match TRBD1. Germline trimming cut 5 bases from V and 2 bases from J; bases unmatched to any gene: 8. CDR1 is MNHEY and CDR2 is SMNVEV in the germline V gene (reference sequence). CDR3 size: 16 residues. The CDR3 loop reads CASSARQGSTNEKLFF. As DNA, the CDR3 is TGTGCCAGCAGTGCTCGACAGGGTAGCACTAATGAAAAACTGTTTTTT.